What follows is one TCR beta chain and its context. Its antigen is not identified. These data come from a study of OX40 agonist ivuxolimab in advanced cancers. Study information: Ivuxolimab, an agonist antibody against OX40 (CD134), was given to patients. Dose-escalation cases comprised hepatocellular carcinoma, melanoma, renal cell or head and neck cancer. Across the patients, intravenous ivuxolimab was delivered every 2 weeks at 0.01 to 10 mg/kg. Overall study findings and caveats: At 0.1 to 3.0 mg/kg and by week 6, CD4+ and CD8+ T cells in the blood had expanded clonally.

The CDR3 is made up of 17 amino acids. The V segment lost 3 bases and the J segment 2 bases; nucleotides outside the gene matches: 8. The germline CDR1 and CDR2 sequences are SGHNT and YYREEE (reference sequence). Repertoires were generated with immunoSEQ multiplex PCR, while TCRdb's copy carries only in-frame clones and drops some. The sample includes 70,000 to 95,000 clones, around 87% seen only once; the top ten take about 0.5%. The source material was CD4+ or CD8+ T cells sorted from blood, sampled in a trial of the OX40 agonist ivuxolimab. This sequence originates from an adult with an advanced solid tumor such as melanoma, head and neck, liver or kidney cancer. The chain joins TRBV5-4 to TRBJ2-2; 9 positions agree with TRBD2. CDR3: CASSSSLSGGNTGELFF. DNA of the CDR3: TGTGCCAGCAGCTCCTCCCTTAGCGGGGGAAACACCGGGGAGCTGTTTTTT.